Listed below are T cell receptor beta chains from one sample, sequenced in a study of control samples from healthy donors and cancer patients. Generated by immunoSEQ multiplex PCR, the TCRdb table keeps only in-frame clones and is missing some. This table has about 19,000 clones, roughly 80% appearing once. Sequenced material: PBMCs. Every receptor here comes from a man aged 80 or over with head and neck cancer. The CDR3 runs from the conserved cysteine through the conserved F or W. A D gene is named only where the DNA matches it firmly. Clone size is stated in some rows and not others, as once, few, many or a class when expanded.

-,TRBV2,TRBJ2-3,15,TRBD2,CASSGRGGARDTQYF,TGTGCCAGCAGTGGTCGCGGGGGGGCAAGAGATACGCAGTATTTT
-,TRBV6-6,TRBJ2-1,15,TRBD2,CASSATSAEYNEQFF,TGTGCCAGCAGTGCAACTAGCGCCGAGTACAATGAGCAGTTCTTC
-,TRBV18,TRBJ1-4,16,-,CASSGDRILTNEKLFF,TGTGCCAGCTCAGGGGATAGGATTCTAACTAATGAAAAACTGTTTTTT
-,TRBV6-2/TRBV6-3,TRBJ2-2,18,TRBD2,CASSSRLAGGLNTGELFF,TGTGCCAGCAGTTCCCGACTAGCGGGGGGGCTAAACACCGGGGAGCTGTTTTTT
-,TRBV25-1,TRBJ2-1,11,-,CASRGYNEQFF,TGTGCCAGCAGGGGGTACAATGAGCAGTTCTTC
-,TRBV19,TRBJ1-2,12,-,CASRDTPGGYTF,TGTGCCAGTAGGGACACTCCGGGTGGCTACACCTTC
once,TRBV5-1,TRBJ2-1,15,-,CASSLEGQPYNEQFF,TGCGCCAGCAGCTTGGAAGGGCAACCCTACAATGAGCAGTTCTTC
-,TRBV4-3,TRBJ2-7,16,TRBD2,CASSQGGLAIAAEQYF,TGCGCCAGCAGCCAAGGTGGACTAGCGATTGCCGCCGAGCAGTACTTC
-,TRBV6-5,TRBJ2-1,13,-,CASRRDPSPEQFF,TGTGCCAGCAGGAGGGACCCATCGCCCGAGCAGTTCTTC
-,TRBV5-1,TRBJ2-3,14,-,CASSLGDSTDTQYF,TGCGCCAGCAGCTTGGGGGACAGCACAGATACGCAGTATTTT
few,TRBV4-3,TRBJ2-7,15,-,CASSQDGVSSYEQYF,TGCGCCAGCAGCCAAGACGGGGTCAGCTCCTACGAGCAGTACTTC
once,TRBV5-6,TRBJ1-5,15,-,CASSLGQGTNQPQHF,TGTGCCAGCAGCTTGGGCCAGGGCACCAATCAGCCCCAGCATTTT
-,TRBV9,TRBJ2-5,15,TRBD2,CASSSTGGTTLTQYF,TGTGCCAGCAGCTCCACAGGTGGGACTACCTTAACCCAGTACTTC
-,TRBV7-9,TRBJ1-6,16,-,CASSLGVGRADSPLHF,TGTGCCAGCAGCTTAGGGGTCGGTCGGGCGGATTCACCCCTCCACTTT
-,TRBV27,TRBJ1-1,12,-,CASSPPGTEAFF,TGTGCCAGCAGTCCCCCGGGGACTGAAGCTTTCTTT
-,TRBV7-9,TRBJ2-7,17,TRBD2,CASSLPSGGMSNYEQYF,TGTGCCAGCAGCTTACCTAGCGGGGGTATGAGCAACTACGAGCAGTACTTC
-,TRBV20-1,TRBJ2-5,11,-,CSARYQETQYF,TGCAGTGCTCGTTATCAGGAGACCCAGTACTTC
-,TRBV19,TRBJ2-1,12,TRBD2,CATSSGSDEQFF,TGTGCCACCTCAAGCGGGAGCGATGAGCAGTTCTTC
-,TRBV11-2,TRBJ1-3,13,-,CASSLSSGNTIYF,TGTGCCAGCAGCTTAAGTAGTGGAAACACCATATATTTT
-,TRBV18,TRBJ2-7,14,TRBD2,CASSPSGGDDEQYF,TGTGCCAGCTCCCCGAGCGGGGGGGACGACGAGCAGTACTTC
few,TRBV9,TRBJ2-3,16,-,CASSVAPFPAGDTQYF,TGTGCCAGCAGCGTAGCTCCCTTTCCCGCGGGAGATACGCAGTATTTT
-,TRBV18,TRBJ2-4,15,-,CASSPISEGENIQYF,TGTGCCAGCTCACCGATATCGGAGGGGGAAAACATTCAGTACTTC
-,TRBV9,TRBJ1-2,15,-,CASSVDVRNPYGYTF,TGTGCCAGCAGCGTAGACGTCAGGAACCCCTATGGCTACACCTTC
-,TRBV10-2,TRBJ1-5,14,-,CASSYSHSNQPQHF,TGCGCCAGCAGTTACAGCCATAGCAATCAGCCCCAGCATTTT
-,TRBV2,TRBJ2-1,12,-,CASTEPGNEQFF,TGTGCCAGCACCGAACCGGGTAATGAGCAGTTCTTC
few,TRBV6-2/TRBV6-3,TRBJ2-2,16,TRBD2,CASSTRGSGRFGELFF,TGTGCCAGCAGTACCCGTGGTAGCGGGAGATTCGGGGAGCTGTTTTTT
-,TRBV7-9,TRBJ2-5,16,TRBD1,CASSYTGTGGRETQYF,TGTGCCAGCAGCTATACCGGGACAGGGGGGCGAGAGACCCAGTACTTC
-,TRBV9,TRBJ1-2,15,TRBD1,CASSVEPGGAVGYTF,TGTGCCAGCAGCGTAGAGCCAGGGGGCGCGGTTGGCTACACCTTC